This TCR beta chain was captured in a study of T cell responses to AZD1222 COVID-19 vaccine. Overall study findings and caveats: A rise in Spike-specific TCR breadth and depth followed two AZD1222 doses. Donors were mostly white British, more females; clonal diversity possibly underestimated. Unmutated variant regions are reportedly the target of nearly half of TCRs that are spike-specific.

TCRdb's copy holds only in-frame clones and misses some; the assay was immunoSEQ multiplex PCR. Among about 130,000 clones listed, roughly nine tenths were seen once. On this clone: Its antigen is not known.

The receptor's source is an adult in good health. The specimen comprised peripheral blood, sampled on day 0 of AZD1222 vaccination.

The CDR3 protein is CASSQDTLLGGYTF. In nucleotides, the CDR3 is TGCGCCAGCAGCCAAGATACTCTTCTGGGCGGCTACACCTTC. The chain recombines TRBV4-1 with TRBJ1-2, with D unresolved. The V and J ends lost 0 bases and 8 bases respectively, with 13 bases between them. This CDR3 has 14 amino acids. CDR1 and CDR2 (germline): MGHRA, YSYEKL.